Below are 27 T cell receptor beta chains sequenced from a single sample in a study of T cells in Graves' hyperthyroidism and ophthalmopathy. Authors of the study amplified TCR beta CDR3 regions from RNA transcripts. HTBI primers drove first-round RT-PCR of the TCR CDR3. TCRdb analysed the multiplex PCR reads with MiXCR anew, one entry per CDR3 protein. The sample yields about 840,000 distinct CDR3 sequences, around 39% seen once. The sample taken for sequencing was blood. These receptor sequences come from a man between 18 and 29 years old with Graves' hyperthyroidism.

The table lists this clonotype with a few counts. The chain recombines TRBV19 with TRBJ1-3; the D is unclear. This CDR3 has 15 residues. V gave up 1 base and J gave up 8 bases, with 15 bases separating them. Germline V gene lookup returns CDR1 LNHDA and CDR2 SQIVND (reference sequence). CDR3 sequence (DNA): TGTGCCAGTAGTATAGGCAGCAGCGCCGGCTACACCATATATTTT. It yields the protein CASSIGSSAGYTIYF.

The chain couples TRBV2 to TRBJ1-6, with unresolved D. The CDR3 runs 16 residues. Trimming removed 0 bases from V and 5 bases from J, with 11 bases in between. Germline assignment: CDR1 SNHLY and CDR2 FYNNEI. CDR3 nucleotides: TGTGCCAGCAGTGAAGCTAACATTGGGAATAATTCACCCCTCCACTTT. Its translation is CASSEANIGNNSPLHF.

The chain employs TRBV9 and TRBJ2-7; 9 bases are shared with TRBD1. V was pared by 0 bases and J by 0 bases, with 4 bases of the junction left unmatched. The CDR3 spans 16 residues. The germline V gene has CDR1 SGDLS and CDR2 YYNGEE. Here the CDR3 DNA reads TGTGCCAGCAGCGTAGCCGGGACAGGGAGCTCCTACGAGCAGTACTTC. Its protein is CASSVAGTGSSYEQYF.

The CDR3 is CASSVADRGSGNTIYF. The CDR3 region has the DNA TGTGCCAGCAGCGTGGCAGACAGGGGGTCTGGAAACACCATATATTTT. The V call is TRBV9, the J call TRBJ1-3; 9 nucleotides agree with TRBD1. The CDR3 totals 16 residues. Germline-derived CDR1 and CDR2 are SGDLS and YYNGEE. J lost 1 base, V lost 2 bases, and 4 bases had no gene match. Full variable domain (missing parts from reference TRBV9 and TRBJ1-3): DSGVTQTPKHLITATGQRVTLRCSPRSGDLSVYWYQQSLDQGLQFLIQYYNGEERAKGNILERFSAQQFPDLHSELNLSSLELGDSALYFCASSVADRGSGNTIYFGEGSWLTVV.

Note on this clonotype: An end of the junction does not agree with germline; a read error may underlie this. The V gene is TRBV9, the J gene TRBJ1-1; D remains ambiguous. Germline-derived CDR1 and CDR2 are SGDLS and YYNGEE. The length of the CDR3 is 16 residues. The CDR3 here is CASSAGSQFMNTEALF. Written as DNA, the CDR3 is TGTGCCAGCAGCGCCGGTTCCCAGTTTATGAACACTGAAGCTCTCTTT.

In this sample, this clonotype turned up many times. The chain combines TRBV7-2 with TRBJ1-1; the D is unclear. Looked up from germline, CDR1 is SGHTA and CDR2 is FQGNSA. The CDR3 totals 11 residues. V lost 7 bases to trimming and J lost 3 bases, with 6 bases between them. In DNA, the CDR3 is TGTGCCAGCAACGGGGACACTGAAGCTTTCTTT. This encodes CASNGDTEAFF.

The V and J genes are TRBV10-3 and TRBJ1-6, with D possibly being TRBD1 (5 bases). The CDR3 sequence is 19 residues long. V lost 10 bases and J 0 bases, leaving 25 bases between the germline ends. Germline CDR1 ENHRY, CDR2 SYGVKD. Here the CDR3 reads CASTLRDDGQSSYNSPLHF. DNA for the CDR3: TGTGCCAGCACTCTAAGGGACGACGGTCAGAGCTCCTATAATTCACCCCTCCACTTT.

This clonotype was seen only once. The chain links TRBV7-9 to TRBJ2-2; D remains ambiguous. V was shortened by 0 bases and J by 6 bases, with 8 bases between the two germline ends. There are 14 residues in the CDR3. Germline V lookup: CDR1 SEHNR, CDR2 FQNEAQ (reference sequence). CDR3 sequence (DNA): TGTGCCAGCAGCTTAGCGCGACGGGCCGGGGAGCTGTTTTTT. Its translation: CASSLARRAGELFF.

The chain combines TRBV20-1 with TRBJ2-7, with 11 bases fitting TRBD2. After removal of 0 bases from V and 1 base from J, the junction contained 11 bases not matched to a gene. Per germline, CDR1 DFQATT and CDR2 SNEGSKA (reference sequence). This CDR3 is built from 18 residues. CDR3 protein: CSARDSTSGRSRSYEQYF. In DNA form, the CDR3 reads TGCAGTGCTAGAGATAGTACTAGCGGGAGATCGCGGTCCTACGAGCAGTACTTC.

This clonotype was counted at least ten times. The V gene is TRBV25-1, the J gene TRBJ1-1; weak D call: TRBD1 (5 bases). The CDR3 is made up of 12 amino acids. Germline loops: CDR1 MGHDK, CDR2 SYGVNS. Deletions cut 6 bases from V and 4 bases from J, with 9 bases between. CDR3 residues: CASRTAGTEAFF. The DNA of the CDR3 is TGTGCCAGCAGGACAGCGGGCACTGAAGCTTTCTTT.

This clonotype was detected many times. The rearrangement joins TRBV2 to TRBJ1-1, with no clear D. V was trimmed by 7 bases and J by 1 base, leaving 7 bases between them. This CDR3 contains 12 residues. Germline loops: CDR1 SNHLY, CDR2 FYNNEI. The CDR3 DNA reads TGTGCCAGCACAGGTACGAACACTGAAGCTTTCTTT. Its protein product is CASTGTNTEAFF.

This clonotype was seen a handful of times. The CDR3 region is CARSRGPSNQPQHF. The CDR3 coding sequence is TGTGCCAGATCCAGGGGGCCGAGCAATCAGCCCCAGCATTTT. The chain links TRBV12-3 or TRBV12-4 to TRBJ1-5, with 8 bases that match TRBD1. The V gene end was trimmed by 9 bases and the J gene end by 1 base; junction bases not matched to a gene: 5. CDR3 length equals 14 residues.

A few counts support this clonotype. The gene calls are TRBV6-5 and TRBJ1-4; maybe TRBD1 (5 bases). Trimming took 6 bases from V and 10 from J, leaving 21 bases between them. The germline V gene encodes CDR1 MNHEY and CDR2 SVGAGI. The CDR3 extends over 15 amino acids. CDR3 region: CASSHGTSMVAKLFF. CDR3 DNA: TGTGCCAGCAGCCACGGGACTTCTATGGTGGCAAAACTGTTTTTT.

The V gene is TRBV12-3 or TRBV12-4, the J gene TRBJ1-1; D ambiguous. CDR3 length: 16 amino acids. V was cut by 1 base and J by 0 bases, with 12 bases left in between. The CDR3 nucleotides read TGTGCCAGCAGTTTAGTCGTGTCGGGATTGAACACTGAAGCTTTCTTT. This gives the protein CASSLVVSGLNTEAFF.

This clonotype occurred a few times. The V and J genes are TRBV27 and TRBJ1-5; 7 bases align to TRBD1. The CDR3 has 16 amino acids. Germline CDR1 and CDR2: MNHEY and SMNVEV (reference sequence). The J segment lost 4 bases and the V segment lost 4 bases, leaving 10 bases of the junction unmatched. This CDR3 reads CASSSEVTGTNQPQHF. The CDR3 DNA is TGTGCCAGCAGTTCCGAAGTGACAGGGACAAATCAGCCCCAGCATTTT.

This clonotype was picked up a small number of times. At one of its ends the junction is not consistent with the germline gene, which may arise from a read error. This chain uses TRBV10-3 with TRBJ1-5, with a tentative D call TRBD1 (6 bases). There are 14 residues in the CDR3. Per the germline V gene, CDR1 is ENHRY and CDR2 is SYGVKD. The CDR3 spells CASSPWDNNQPQHF. The CDR3 bases are TGTGCCAGCAGTCCCTGGGACAACAATCAGCCCCAGCATTTT.

The chain has TRBV7-3 and TRBJ1-4; D not resolved. The length of the CDR3 is 15 residues. CDR1 and CDR2 from the germline V gene are SGHTA and FQGTGA. V lost 3 bases, J lost 5 bases, and 13 bases lay in between. In nucleotides, the CDR3 is TGTGCCAGCAGCTTGGGAGATGGAGGGAATGAAAAACTGTTTTTT. It is translated as CASSLGDGGNEKLFF.

This clonotype occurred many times. The gene calls are TRBV24-1 and TRBJ2-2; D is uncertain. Germline assignment: CDR1 KGHDR and CDR2 SFDVKD. The CDR3 contains 15 residues. V dropped 3 bases and J dropped 5 bases, with 12 bases sitting between them. The CDR3 region is CATSDGPIATGELFF. CDR3 nucleotides: TGTGCCACCAGTGATGGGCCCATTGCTACCGGGGAGCTGTTTTTT.

This clonotype has just one count. The V gene is TRBV15, the J gene TRBJ2-7; possible D gene TRBD1, 6 bases. The germline V gene has CDR1 LNHNV and CDR2 YYDKDF (reference sequence). The CDR3 length is 15 residues. The V gene lost 0 bases and the J gene lost 0 bases, with 9 bases spanning the gap. Here the CDR3 reads CATSRDRGISYEQYF. The CDR3 DNA sequence: TGTGCCACCAGCAGAGACAGGGGAATCTCCTACGAGCAGTACTTC.

This clonotype was recorded many times. The chain carries TRBV10-3 and TRBJ2-6; D might be TRBD1 (6 bases). V lost 6 bases to trimming and J lost 0 bases, with 21 bases between them. The length of the CDR3 is 19 residues. Germline loops: CDR1 ENHRY, CDR2 SYGVKD. The CDR3 is CAIRPERPQGSSGANVLTF. The CDR3 DNA is TGTGCCATCAGGCCGGAGAGGCCACAGGGAAGCTCTGGGGCCAACGTCCTGACTTTC.

Note on this clonotype: A much larger clone lies a single base off, so this may be a read error. The chain couples TRBV20-1 to TRBJ1-4; no reliable D call. This CDR3 is 13 amino acids long. The germline V gene encodes CDR1 DFQATT and CDR2 SNEGSKA (reference sequence). The CDR3 nucleotides are TGCAGTGTCCCGGACCTGGATAATGAAAAACTGTATTTT. It yields the protein CSVPDLDNEKLYF.

This clonotype was observed at least ten times. The genes are TRBV20-1 and TRBJ2-7, with D perhaps matching TRBD2 (6 bases). The CDR3 covers 13 residues. Germline CDR1 and CDR2: DFQATT and SNEGSKA (reference sequence). The V gene lost 6 bases and the J gene lost 0 bases, with 12 bases spanning the gap. This chain's CDR3 is CSAAGTASYEQYF. The CDR3 bases are TGCAGTGCAGCCGGGACTGCCTCCTACGAGCAGTACTTC.

The V and J genes are TRBV6-2 or TRBV6-3 and TRBJ1-1; D remains ambiguous. In germline, CDR1 is MNHEY, CDR2 SVGEGT. This CDR3 is 14 amino acids long. Trimming removed 0 bases at V and 6 bases at J, with 11 bases between. CDR3 sequence: CASSYSNTGPEAFF. Here the CDR3 DNA reads TGTGCCAGCAGTTACTCGAATACGGGCCCTGAAGCTTTCTTT.

The table lists this clonotype with many counts. The V call is TRBV24-1, the J call TRBJ1-2; perhaps TRBD1 as D (6 bases). Trimming left V 6 bases short and J 6 bases short, with 16 bases between. Germline CDR1 is KGHDR and CDR2 is SFDVKD. This CDR3 region has 14 residues. The CDR3 DNA is TGTGCCACCAGTCCTCCCCGGGGGGCCGATGGCTACACCTTC. This codes for CATSPPRGADGYTF.

The chain employs TRBV9 and TRBJ1-2; possible D gene TRBD1, 5 bases. The CDR3 contains 16 residues. From germline, CDR1 is SGDLS and CDR2 YYNGEE. Trimming stripped 4 bases from V and 5 bases from J, with 21 bases between. CDR3 bases: TGTGCCAGCAGCTCACGCTCGGGGGGGGGATTTTATGGCTACACCTTC. It translates to CASSSRSGGGFYGYTF.

The chain employs TRBV20-1 and TRBJ1-2, with 9 nucleotides matching TRBD1. Germline values: CDR1 DFQATT, CDR2 SNEGSKA (reference sequence). The V gene end was trimmed by 8 bases and the J gene end by 6 bases; junction bases not matched to a gene: 10. The CDR3 extends over 13 amino acids. The CDR3 loop is CSFFTGTGNGYTF. The CDR3 DNA follows: TGCAGTTTCTTCACCGGGACAGGGAATGGCTACACCTTC.

There are many counts of this clonotype. The rearrangement joins TRBV20-1 to TRBJ1-1; D is uncertain. The CDR3 length is 14 residues. Deletions cut 1 base from V and 0 bases from J, with 9 bases between. Germline assignment: CDR1 DFQATT and CDR2 SNEGSKA (reference sequence). CDR3 sequence (DNA): TGCAGTGCTAGAGTAGGGCCAATGAACACTGAAGCTTTCTTT. Its protein is CSARVGPMNTEAFF.